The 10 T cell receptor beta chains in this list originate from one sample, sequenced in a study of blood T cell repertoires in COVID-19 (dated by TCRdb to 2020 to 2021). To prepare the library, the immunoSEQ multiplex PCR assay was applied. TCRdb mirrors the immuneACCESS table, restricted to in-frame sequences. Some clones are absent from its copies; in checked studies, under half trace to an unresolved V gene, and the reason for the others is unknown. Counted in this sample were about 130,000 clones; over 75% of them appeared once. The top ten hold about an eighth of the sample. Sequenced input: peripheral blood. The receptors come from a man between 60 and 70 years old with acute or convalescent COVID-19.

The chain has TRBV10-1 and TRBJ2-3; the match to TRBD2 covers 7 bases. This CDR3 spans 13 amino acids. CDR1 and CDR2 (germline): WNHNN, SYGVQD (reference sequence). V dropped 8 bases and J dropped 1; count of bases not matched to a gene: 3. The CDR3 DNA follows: TGCGCCAGCGGACTAGAAGGCACAGATACGCAGTATTTT. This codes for CASGLEGTDTQYF.

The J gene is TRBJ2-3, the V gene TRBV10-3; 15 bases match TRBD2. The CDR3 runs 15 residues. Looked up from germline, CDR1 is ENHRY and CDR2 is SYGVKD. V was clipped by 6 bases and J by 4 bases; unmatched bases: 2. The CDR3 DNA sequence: TGTGCCATCAGGGGGACTAGCGGGAGGTCAGATACGCAGTATTTT. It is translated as CAIRGTSGRSDTQYF.

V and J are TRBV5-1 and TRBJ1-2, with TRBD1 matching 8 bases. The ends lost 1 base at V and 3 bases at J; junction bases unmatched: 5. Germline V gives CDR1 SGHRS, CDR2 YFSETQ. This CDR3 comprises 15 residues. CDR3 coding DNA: TGCGCCAGCAGCTTGTCAGGGGGCGCCGACTATGGCTACACCTTC. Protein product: CASSLSGGADYGYTF.

The CDR3 is CASAGLADYNEQFF. CDR3 sequence (DNA): TGTGCCAGCGCGGGACTAGCGGATTACAATGAGCAGTTCTTC. The V and J genes are TRBV2 and TRBJ2-1; TRBD2 matches 11 bases. V trimming: 8 bases; J trimming: 4 bases; junction bases outside the gene matches: 4. CDR3 length: 14 residues. From germline, CDR1 is SNHLY and CDR2 FYNNEI.

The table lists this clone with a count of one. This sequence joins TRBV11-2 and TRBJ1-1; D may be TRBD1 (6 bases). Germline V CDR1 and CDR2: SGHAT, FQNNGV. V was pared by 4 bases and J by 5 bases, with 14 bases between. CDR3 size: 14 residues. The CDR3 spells CASSSLGGWTEAFF. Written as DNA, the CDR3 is TGTGCCAGCAGCTCCCTAGGGGGTTGGACTGAAGCTTTCTTT.

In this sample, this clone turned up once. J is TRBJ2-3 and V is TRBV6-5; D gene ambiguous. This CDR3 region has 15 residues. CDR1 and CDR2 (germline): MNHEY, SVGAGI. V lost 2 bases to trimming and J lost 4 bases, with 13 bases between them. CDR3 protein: CASSYDGGTADTQYF. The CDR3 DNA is TGTGCCAGCAGTTACGACGGCGGTACGGCAGATACGCAGTATTTT.

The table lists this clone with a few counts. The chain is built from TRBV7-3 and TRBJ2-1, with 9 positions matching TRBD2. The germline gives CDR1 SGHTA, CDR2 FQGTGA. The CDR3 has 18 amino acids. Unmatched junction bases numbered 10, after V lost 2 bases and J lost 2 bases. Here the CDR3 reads CASSLYPVAGAAYNEQFF. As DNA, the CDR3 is TGTGCCAGCAGCTTATATCCTGTAGCGGGAGCCGCCTACAATGAGCAGTTCTTC.

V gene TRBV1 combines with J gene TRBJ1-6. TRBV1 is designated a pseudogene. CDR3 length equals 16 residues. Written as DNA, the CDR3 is TGCACCAGCAGCCATGAACGGGAGCAAAGGGATTCACCCCTCCACTTT. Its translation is CTSSHEREQRDSPLHF.

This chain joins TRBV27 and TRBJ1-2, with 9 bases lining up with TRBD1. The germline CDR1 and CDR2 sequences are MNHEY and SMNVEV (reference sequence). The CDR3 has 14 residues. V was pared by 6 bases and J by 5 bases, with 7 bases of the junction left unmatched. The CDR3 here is CASSPTGGIYGYTF. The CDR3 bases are TGTGCCAGCAGCCCTACAGGGGGCATTTATGGCTACACCTTC.

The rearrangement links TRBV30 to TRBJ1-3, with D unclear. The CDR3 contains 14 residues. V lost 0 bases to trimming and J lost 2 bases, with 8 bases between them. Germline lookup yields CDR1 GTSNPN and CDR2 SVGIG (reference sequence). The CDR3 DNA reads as TGTGCCTGGAGTGTATTGGCCCCTGGAAACACCATATATTTT. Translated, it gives CAWSVLAPGNTIYF. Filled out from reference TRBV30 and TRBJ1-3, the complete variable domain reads SQTIHQWPATLVQPVGSPLSLECTVEGTSNPNLYWYRQAAGRGLQLLFYSVGIGQISSEVPQNLSASRPQDRQFILSSKKLLLSDSGFYLCAWSVLAPGNTIYFGEGSWLTVV.